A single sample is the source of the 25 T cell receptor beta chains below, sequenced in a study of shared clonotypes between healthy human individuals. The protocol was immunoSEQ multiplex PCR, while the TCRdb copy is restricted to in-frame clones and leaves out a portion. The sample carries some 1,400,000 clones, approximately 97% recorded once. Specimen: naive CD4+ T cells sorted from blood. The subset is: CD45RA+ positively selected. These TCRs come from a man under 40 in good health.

CDR3 region: CASSSAGNQPQHF. The CDR3 DNA is TGTGCCAGTAGTTCGGCAGGCAATCAGCCCCAGCATTTT. This chain joins TRBV19 and TRBJ1-5; D is unresolved. This CDR3 contains 13 residues. The germline V gene encodes CDR1 LNHDA and CDR2 SQIVND (reference sequence). Deletions cut 5 bases from V and 2 bases from J, with 7 bases between. The entire variable domain, with the rest obtained from reference TRBV19 and TRBJ1-5, is as follows: DGGITQSPKYLFRKEGQNVTLSCEQNLNHDAMYWYRQDPGQGLRLIYYSQIVNDFQKGDIAEGYSVSREKKESFPLTVTSAQKNPTAFYLCASSSAGNQPQHFGDGTRLSIL.

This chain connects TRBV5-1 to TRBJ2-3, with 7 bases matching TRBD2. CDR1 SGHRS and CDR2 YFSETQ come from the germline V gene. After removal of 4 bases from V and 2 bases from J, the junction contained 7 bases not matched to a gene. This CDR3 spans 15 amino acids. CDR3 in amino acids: CASSDASGNTDTQYF. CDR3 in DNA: TGCGCCAGCAGCGACGCTAGCGGCAACACAGATACGCAGTATTTT.

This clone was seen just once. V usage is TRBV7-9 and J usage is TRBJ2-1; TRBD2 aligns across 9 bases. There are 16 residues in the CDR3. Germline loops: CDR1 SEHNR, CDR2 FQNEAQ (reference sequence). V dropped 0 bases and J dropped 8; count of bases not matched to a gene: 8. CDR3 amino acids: CASSLAGGRAGDEQFF. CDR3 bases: TGTGCCAGCAGCTTAGCAGGCGGGAGGGCCGGCGATGAGCAGTTCTTC.

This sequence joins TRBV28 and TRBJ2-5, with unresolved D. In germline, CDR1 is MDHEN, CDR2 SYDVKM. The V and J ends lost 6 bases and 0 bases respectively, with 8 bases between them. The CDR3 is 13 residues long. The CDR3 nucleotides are TGTGCCAGCAGCCTCGAGTACCAAGAGACCCAGTACTTC. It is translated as CASSLEYQETQYF.

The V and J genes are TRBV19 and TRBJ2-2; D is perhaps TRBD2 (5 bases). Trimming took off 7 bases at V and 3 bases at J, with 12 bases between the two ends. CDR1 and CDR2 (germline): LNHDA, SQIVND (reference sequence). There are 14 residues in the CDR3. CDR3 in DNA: TGTGCCAGTATTAGAGGGTCGGACACCGGGGAGCTGTTTTTT. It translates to CASIRGSDTGELFF.

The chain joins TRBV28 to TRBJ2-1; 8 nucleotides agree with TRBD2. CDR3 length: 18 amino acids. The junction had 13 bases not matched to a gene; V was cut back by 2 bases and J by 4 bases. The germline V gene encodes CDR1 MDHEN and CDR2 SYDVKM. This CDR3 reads CASSLGGTAGGKYNEQFF. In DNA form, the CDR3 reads TGTGCCAGCAGTTTAGGGGGCACGGCGGGAGGCAAATACAATGAGCAGTTCTTC.

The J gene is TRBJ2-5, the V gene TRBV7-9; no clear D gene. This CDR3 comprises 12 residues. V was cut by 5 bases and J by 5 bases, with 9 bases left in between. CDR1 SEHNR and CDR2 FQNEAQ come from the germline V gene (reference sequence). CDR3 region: CASSPLRETQYF. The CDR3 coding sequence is TGTGCCAGCAGCCCGCTTAGGGAGACCCAGTACTTC.

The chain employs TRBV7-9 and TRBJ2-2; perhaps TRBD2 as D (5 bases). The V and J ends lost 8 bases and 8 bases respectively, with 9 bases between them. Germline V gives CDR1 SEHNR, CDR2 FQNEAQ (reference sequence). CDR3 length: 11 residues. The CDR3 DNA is TGTGCCAGCCCATGGAGGGGGGAGCTGTTTTTT. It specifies CASPWRGELFF.

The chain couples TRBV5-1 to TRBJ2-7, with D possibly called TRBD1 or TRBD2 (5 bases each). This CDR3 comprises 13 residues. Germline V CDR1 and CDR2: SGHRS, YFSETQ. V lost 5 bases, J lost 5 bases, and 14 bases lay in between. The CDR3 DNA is TGCGCCAGCAGACTCGGGGCCCATAACGAGCAGTACTTC. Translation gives CASRLGAHNEQYF.

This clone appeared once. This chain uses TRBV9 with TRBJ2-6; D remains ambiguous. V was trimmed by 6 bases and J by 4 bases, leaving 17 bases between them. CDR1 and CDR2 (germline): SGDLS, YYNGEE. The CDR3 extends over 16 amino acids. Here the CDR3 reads CASTLSPNWGANVLTF. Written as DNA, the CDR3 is TGTGCCAGCACCTTATCCCCCAATTGGGGGGCCAACGTCCTGACTTTC. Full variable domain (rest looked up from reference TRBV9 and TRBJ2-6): DSGVTQTPKHLITATGQRVTLRCSPRSGDLSVYWYQQSLDQGLQFLIQYYNGEERAKGNILERFSAQQFPDLHSELNLSSLELGDSALYFCASTLSPNWGANVLTFGAGSRLTVL.

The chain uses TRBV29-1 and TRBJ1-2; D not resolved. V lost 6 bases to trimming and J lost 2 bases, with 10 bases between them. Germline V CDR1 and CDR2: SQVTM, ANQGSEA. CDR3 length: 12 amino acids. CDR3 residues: CSVFQKNYGYTF. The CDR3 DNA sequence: TGCAGCGTCTTTCAGAAGAACTATGGCTACACCTTC.

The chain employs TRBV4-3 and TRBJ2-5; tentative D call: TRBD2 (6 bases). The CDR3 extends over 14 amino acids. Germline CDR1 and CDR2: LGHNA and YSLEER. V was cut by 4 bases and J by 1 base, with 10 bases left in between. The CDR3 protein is CASSPTGLQETQYF. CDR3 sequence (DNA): TGCGCCAGCAGCCCCACGGGACTCCAAGAGACCCAGTACTTC.

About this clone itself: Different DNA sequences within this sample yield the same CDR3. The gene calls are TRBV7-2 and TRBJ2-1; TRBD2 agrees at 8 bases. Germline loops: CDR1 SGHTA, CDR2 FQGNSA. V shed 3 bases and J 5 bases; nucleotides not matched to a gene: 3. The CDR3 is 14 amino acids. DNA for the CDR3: TGTGCCAGCAGCTTGAGACTAGCGAACAATGAGCAGTTCTTC. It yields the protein CASSLRLANNEQFF.

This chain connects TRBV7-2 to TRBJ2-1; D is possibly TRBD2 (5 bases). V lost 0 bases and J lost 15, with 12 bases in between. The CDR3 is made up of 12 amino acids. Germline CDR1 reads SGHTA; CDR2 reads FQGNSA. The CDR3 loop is CASSLAGGPGFF. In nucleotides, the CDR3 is TGTGCCAGCAGCTTAGCTGGAGGACCCGGGTTCTTC. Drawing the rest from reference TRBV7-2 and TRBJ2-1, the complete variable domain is GAGVSQSPSNKVTEKGKDVELRCDPISGHTALYWYRQSLGQGLEFLIYFQGNSAPDKSGLPSDRFSAERTGGSVSTLTIQRTQQEDSAVYLCASSLAGGPGFFGPGTRLTVL.

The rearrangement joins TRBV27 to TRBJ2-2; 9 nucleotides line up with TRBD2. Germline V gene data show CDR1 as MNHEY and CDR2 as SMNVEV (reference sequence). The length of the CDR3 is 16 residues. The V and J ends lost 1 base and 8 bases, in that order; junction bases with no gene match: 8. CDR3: CASSLFSGRGAGELFF. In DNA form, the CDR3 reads TGTGCCAGCAGTTTATTTAGCGGGAGAGGGGCAGGGGAGCTGTTTTTT.

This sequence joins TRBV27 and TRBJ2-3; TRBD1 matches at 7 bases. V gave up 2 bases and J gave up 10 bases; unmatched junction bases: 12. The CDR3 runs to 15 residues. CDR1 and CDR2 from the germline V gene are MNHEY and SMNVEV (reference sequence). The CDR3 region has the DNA TGTGCCAGCAGTTTAGGCGGGTTGAGGGGGCTGGCGCAGTATTTT. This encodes CASSLGGLRGLAQYF.

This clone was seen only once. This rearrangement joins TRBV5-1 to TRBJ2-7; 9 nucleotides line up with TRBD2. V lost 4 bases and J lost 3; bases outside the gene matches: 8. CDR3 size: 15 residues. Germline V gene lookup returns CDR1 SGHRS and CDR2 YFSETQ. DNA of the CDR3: TGCGCCAGCAGCGTATCCGGACTAGCGAACTACGAGCAGTACTTC. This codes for CASSVSGLANYEQYF.

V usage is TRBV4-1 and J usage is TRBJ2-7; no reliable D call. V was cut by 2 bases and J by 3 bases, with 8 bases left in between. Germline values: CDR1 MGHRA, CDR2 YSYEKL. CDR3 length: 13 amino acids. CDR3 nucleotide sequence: TGCGCCAGCAGCCAATTAACGGGCTACGAGCAGTACTTC. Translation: CASSQLTGYEQYF.

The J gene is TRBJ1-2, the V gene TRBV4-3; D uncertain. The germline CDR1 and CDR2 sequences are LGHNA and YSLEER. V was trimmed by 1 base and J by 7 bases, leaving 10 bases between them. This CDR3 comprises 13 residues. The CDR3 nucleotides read TGCGCCAGCAGCCAAGCAATCTTGGGTGGCTACACCTTC. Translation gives CASSQAILGGYTF.

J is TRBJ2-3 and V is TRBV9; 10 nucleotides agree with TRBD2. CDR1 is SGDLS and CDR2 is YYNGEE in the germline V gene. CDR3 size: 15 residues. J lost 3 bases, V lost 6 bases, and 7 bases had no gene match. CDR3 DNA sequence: TGTGCCAGCAACCCTAGCGGGAGTGGGACAGATACGCAGTATTTT. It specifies CASNPSGSGTDTQYF.

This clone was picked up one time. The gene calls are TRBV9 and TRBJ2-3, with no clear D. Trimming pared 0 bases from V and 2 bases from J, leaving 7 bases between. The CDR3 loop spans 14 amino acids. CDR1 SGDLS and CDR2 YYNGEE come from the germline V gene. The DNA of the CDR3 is TGTGCCAGCAGCGTAGGAGGTACCACAGATACGCAGTATTTT. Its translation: CASSVGGTTDTQYF.

CDR3 bases: TGTGCCAGCTCACTCGGACAGGGGGGACACTACGAGCAGTACTTC. It yields the protein CASSLGQGGHYEQYF. The rearrangement uses TRBV18 and TRBJ2-7, with TRBD1 matching 10 bases. The CDR3 is made up of 15 amino acids. Germline values: CDR1 KGHSH, CDR2 LQKENI. The ends lost 4 bases at V and 3 bases at J; junction bases unmatched: 6.

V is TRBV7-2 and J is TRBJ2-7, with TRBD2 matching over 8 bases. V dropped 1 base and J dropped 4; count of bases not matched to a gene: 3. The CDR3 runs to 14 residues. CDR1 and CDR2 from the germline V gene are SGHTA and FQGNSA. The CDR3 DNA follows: TGTGCCAGCAGCTTAGTACTAGCGGCATACGAGCAGTACTTC. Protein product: CASSLVLAAYEQYF.

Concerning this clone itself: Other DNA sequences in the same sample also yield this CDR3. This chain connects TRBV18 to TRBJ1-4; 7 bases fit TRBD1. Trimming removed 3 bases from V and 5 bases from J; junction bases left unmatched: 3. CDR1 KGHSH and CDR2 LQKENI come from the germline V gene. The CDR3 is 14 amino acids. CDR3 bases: TGTGCCAGCTCACCGACAGGGCGCAATGAAAAACTGTTTTTT. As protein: CASSPTGRNEKLFF.

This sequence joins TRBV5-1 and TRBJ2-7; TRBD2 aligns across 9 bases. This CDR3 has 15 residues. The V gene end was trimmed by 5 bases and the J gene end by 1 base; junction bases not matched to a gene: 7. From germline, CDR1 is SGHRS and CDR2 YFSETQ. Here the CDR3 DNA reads TGCGCCAGCAGACCGGAGCGGGGGGTTTCCTACGAGCAGTACTTC. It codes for CASRPERGVSYEQYF.